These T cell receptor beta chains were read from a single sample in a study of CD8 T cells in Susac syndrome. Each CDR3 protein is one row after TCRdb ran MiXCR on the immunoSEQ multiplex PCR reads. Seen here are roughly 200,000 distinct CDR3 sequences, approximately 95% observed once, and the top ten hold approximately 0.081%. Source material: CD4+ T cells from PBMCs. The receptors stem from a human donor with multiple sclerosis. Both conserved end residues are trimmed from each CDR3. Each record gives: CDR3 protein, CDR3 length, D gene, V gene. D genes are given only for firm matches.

cdr3_aa: SVGVPSNTGELF
cdr3_length: 12
d_call: .
v_call: TRBV29-1

cdr3_aa: SEGQRNTEAF
cdr3_length: 10
d_call: TRBD1
v_call: TRBV29-1

cdr3_aa: ASSGKEDYGYT
cdr3_length: 11
d_call: .
v_call: TRBV9

cdr3_aa: ASSHYWGLGEEQF
cdr3_length: 13
d_call: .
v_call: TRBV3-1

cdr3_aa: ASSYRAANTEAF
cdr3_length: 12
d_call: .
v_call: TRBV6-6

cdr3_aa: ASSVYREETQY
cdr3_length: 11
d_call: .
v_call: TRBV7-8

cdr3_aa: SGAGEETQY
cdr3_length: 9
d_call: TRBD2
v_call: TRBV20-1

cdr3_aa: ASTERGTNTQY
cdr3_length: 11
d_call: .
v_call: TRBV4-2

cdr3_aa: ASSQAKETQY
cdr3_length: 10
d_call: .
v_call: TRBV3-1

cdr3_aa: SAGLGGYT
cdr3_length: 8
d_call: .
v_call: TRBV29-1

cdr3_aa: SAALGRHPYEQY
cdr3_length: 12
d_call: .
v_call: TRBV20-1

cdr3_aa: ASGLPLQGASGANVLT
cdr3_length: 16
d_call: TRBD1
v_call: TRBV12-5

cdr3_aa: AWSVRGRHGYT
cdr3_length: 11
d_call: .
v_call: TRBV30

cdr3_aa: ASSLAGRDTEAF
cdr3_length: 12
d_call: .
v_call: TRBV5-1

cdr3_aa: ASSPGTSYEQY
cdr3_length: 11
d_call: .
v_call: TRBV12-3/TRBV12-4

cdr3_aa: AWSEVNYGYT
cdr3_length: 10
d_call: .
v_call: TRBV30

cdr3_aa: AWSGGTVSQPQH
cdr3_length: 12
d_call: .
v_call: TRBV30

cdr3_aa: SARVPTGQANEKLF
cdr3_length: 14
d_call: .
v_call: TRBV20-1

cdr3_aa: ASSVGTPDNSPLH
cdr3_length: 13
d_call: .
v_call: TRBV9

cdr3_aa: ATRPQAKNIQY
cdr3_length: 11
d_call: .
v_call: TRBV24-1

cdr3_aa: ASIQSGGIGPEAF
cdr3_length: 13
d_call: .
v_call: TRBV7-9

cdr3_aa: ASSYTPGQGQPQH
cdr3_length: 13
d_call: TRBD1
v_call: TRBV6-5

cdr3_aa: SARVGLNTDTQY
cdr3_length: 12
d_call: .
v_call: TRBV20-1

cdr3_aa: ASFKGLASGANVLT
cdr3_length: 14
d_call: TRBD2
v_call: TRBV18

cdr3_aa: ASSSYGTAGYEQY
cdr3_length: 13
d_call: .
v_call: TRBV5-1

cdr3_aa: SAAYPNTGELF
cdr3_length: 11
d_call: .
v_call: TRBV29-1

cdr3_aa: ASSPDRAGHYGYT
cdr3_length: 13
d_call: TRBD1
v_call: TRBV7-8

cdr3_aa: ASSLRPGLAYEGTQY
cdr3_length: 15
d_call: TRBD2
v_call: TRBV27

cdr3_aa: AWNTQGDEQY
cdr3_length: 10
d_call: TRBD1
v_call: TRBV30